The 23 T cell receptor beta chains reported below all come from one sample, sequenced in a study of blood T cells in healthy people across ages. The use of a sample-barcoded 5' primer and a J-beta primer mix characterized a second PCR of 7 to 11 cycles. TCRdb independently ran MiXCR on the 5' RACE reads; one entry per CDR3 protein. The repertoire holds 650,000 to 1,000,000 distinct CDR3 sequences, with 46% as singletons. Sequenced sample: blood. Every receptor here comes from a man older than 75 in good health.

This clonotype was observed a handful of times. The CDR3 DNA reads as TGTGCCAGCAAGGCGAGCTCCTACAATGAGCAGTACTTC. Protein: CASKASSYNEQYF. The chain links TRBV28 to TRBJ2-1; D is unclear. The J call may be mistaken, given a closer DNA end match to TRBJ2-7. CDR3 length: 13 residues. CDR1 and CDR2 (germline): MDHEN, SYDVKM.

This clonotype came up a few times. This may arise from a read error, as a much more abundant clone is one base away. The V and J genes are TRBV10-3 and TRBJ2-5; D is ambiguous. Trimming left V 4 bases short and J 11 bases short, with 14 bases between. The CDR3 is 12 residues long. Germline values: CDR1 ENHRY, CDR2 SYGVKD. The CDR3 sequence is CAISGPLMEQYF. CDR3 DNA sequence: TGTGCCATCAGTGGACCCCTAATGGAGCAGTACTTC.

The chain employs TRBV10-3 and TRBJ1-5; a weak D match, TRBD1 (6 bases). Germline V gene lookup returns CDR1 ENHRY and CDR2 SYGVKD. V was pared by 3 bases and J by 1 base, with 13 bases between. The CDR3 has 16 residues. The chain's CDR3 is CAISDVRGGSNQPQHF. Here the CDR3 DNA reads TGTGCCATCAGTGATGTCAGAGGGGGAAGCAATCAGCCCCAGCATTTT.

Ten or more counts support this clonotype. The CDR3 loop is CASSYRLADTQYF. The CDR3, as DNA: TGCGCCAGCAGCTACCGGTTGGCAGATACGCAGTATTTT. The J gene is TRBJ2-3, the V gene TRBV5-1; D is undetermined. The CDR3 sequence is 13 residues long. V was shortened by 3 bases and J by 4 bases, with 9 bases between the two germline ends. Germline values: CDR1 SGHRS, CDR2 YFSETQ.

Comment on this clonotype: As the CDR3 is not closed by the conserved phenylalanine or tryptophan, this likely results from a read error. The rearrangement joins TRBV20-1 to TRBJ1-2; D remains ambiguous. Per the germline V gene, CDR1 is DFQATT and CDR2 is SNEGSKA (reference sequence). There are 15 residues in the CDR3. Trimming left V 3 bases short and J 0 bases short, with 14 bases between. The CDR3 DNA sequence: TGCAGTGCTAGGGTTAGCTTCCTAGCTAACTATGGCTACACCTTA. This codes for CSARVSFLANYGYTL.

This clonotype was seen only a few times. The J gene is TRBJ2-5, the V gene TRBV6-6; D ambiguous. This CDR3 region has 15 residues. The germline V and J ends were trimmed by 7 bases and 1 base, with 16 bases remaining between them. Germline CDR1 MNHNY, CDR2 SVGAGI (reference sequence). CDR3 amino acids: CASNPLRGPQETQYF. The CDR3 DNA sequence: TGTGCCAGCAATCCCCTTAGAGGTCCCCAAGAGACCCAGTACTTC.

On this clonotype itself: A read error is possible here, since a much larger clone lies one base away. The genes are TRBV20-1 and TRBJ2-7; TRBD2 matches 9 bases. After removal of 5 bases from V and 7 bases from J, the junction contained 12 bases not matched to a gene. The CDR3 consists of 14 residues. The germline V gene has CDR1 DFQATT and CDR2 SNEGSKA (reference sequence). DNA for the CDR3: TGCAGTGCTGTGGGTAATAGCGGGGGTTCGGAGCAGTACTTC. Translation: CSAVGNSGGSEQYF.

The chain employs TRBV9 and TRBJ2-2; TRBD2 aligns across 10 bases. CDR3 size: 16 residues. In germline, CDR1 is SGDLS, CDR2 YYNGEE. The trim removed 2 bases at V and 4 bases at J, leaving 5 bases unmatched. The CDR3 DNA follows: TGTGCCAGCAGCGTGGGGGCTAGCGGGGGCACCGGGGAGCTGTTTTTT. Translated, it gives CASSVGASGGTGELFF.

This clonotype was detected only once. The rearrangement links TRBV2 to TRBJ2-3, with D tentatively TRBD1 or TRBD2 (5 bases each). The CDR3 spans 14 residues. Germline V gene data show CDR1 as SNHLY and CDR2 as FYNNEI. Trimming cost V 6 bases and J 4 bases, with 14 bases left between them. CDR3 sequence reads: CASRIRGYSDTQYF. CDR3 DNA: TGTGCCAGCAGGATCCGGGGCTACTCAGATACGCAGTATTTT.

The CDR3 spells CASSPDRPHNEQFF. Written as DNA, the CDR3 is TGTGCCAGCAGCCCCGACCGGCCCCACAATGAGCAGTTCTTC. The V call is TRBV11-2, the J call TRBJ2-1; D is undetermined. CDR3 length equals 14 residues. Germline assignment: CDR1 SGHAT and CDR2 FQNNGV. Trimming took 5 bases from V and 5 from J, leaving 13 bases between them.

The V and J genes are TRBV24-1 and TRBJ2-7, with 10 bases aligning to TRBD1. J lost 4 bases, V lost 3 bases, and 8 bases had no gene match. Germline assignment: CDR1 KGHDR and CDR2 SFDVKD. This CDR3 region has 16 residues. CDR3 protein: CATSDPGQGKKYEQYF. As DNA, the CDR3 is TGTGCCACCAGTGATCCGGGACAGGGGAAGAAGTACGAGCAGTACTTC.

This clonotype has just a few counts. This chain links TRBV3-1 with TRBJ2-3, with 11 bases lining up with TRBD2. The CDR3 is 15 amino acids. V dropped 3 bases and J dropped 8; count of bases not matched to a gene: 7. Germline V gives CDR1 LGHDT, CDR2 YNNKEL (reference sequence). Written as DNA, the CDR3 is TGTGCCAGCAGCCAGGGGACTAGCGGCCCCCTTACGCAGTATTTT. Translation: CASSQGTSGPLTQYF.

The V gene is TRBV29-1, the J gene TRBJ1-2; 7 bases are a match to TRBD1. The V gene end was trimmed by 0 bases and the J gene end by 2 bases; junction bases not matched to a gene: 6. CDR3 size: 15 residues. Germline lookup yields CDR1 SQVTM and CDR2 ANQGSEA. Here the CDR3 reads CSVEDGTELNYGYTF. The CDR3 DNA reads TGCAGCGTTGAAGATGGGACAGAGCTAAACTATGGCTACACCTTC.

This sequence joins TRBV4-1 and TRBJ1-3, with D unresolved. The CDR3 runs 13 residues. The germline gives CDR1 MGHRA, CDR2 YSYEKL. Trimming took off 4 bases at V and 3 bases at J, with 7 bases between the two ends. The CDR3 reads CASSPDLGNTIYF. Here the CDR3 DNA reads TGCGCCAGCAGCCCGGATCTTGGAAACACCATATATTTT.

The J gene is TRBJ1-6, the V gene TRBV18; 7 bases align to TRBD1. Germline-derived CDR1 and CDR2 are KGHSH and LQKENI. CDR3 size: 14 residues. Unmatched junction bases numbered 4, after V lost 4 bases and J lost 7 bases. In DNA, the CDR3 is TGTGCCAGCTCACTTGGGACAGAAAATTCACCCCTCCACTTT. Amino acid sequence: CASSLGTENSPLHF. The variable domain in full, completed from reference TRBV18 and TRBJ1-6, reads NAGVMQNPRHLVRRRGQEARLRCSPMKGHSHVYWYRQLPEEGLKFMVYLQKENIIDESGMPKERFSAEFPKEGPSILRIQQVVRGDSAAYFCASSLGTENSPLHFGNGTRLTVT.

The chain combines TRBV29-1 with TRBJ1-2, with a possible D match to TRBD1 (6 bases). CDR3 length: 12 residues. The ends were cut back, 6 bases at V and 1 base at J, with 9 bases in the middle. Germline CDR1 SQVTM, CDR2 ANQGSEA. The CDR3 spells CSVGAGNYGYTF. CDR3 nucleotides: TGCAGCGTGGGGGCGGGTAACTATGGCTACACCTTC.

This chain links TRBV9 with TRBJ2-3, with 7 bases that match TRBD1. The CDR3 sequence is 14 residues long. The junction had 4 bases not matched to a gene; V was cut back by 2 bases and J by 4 bases. Germline V gene lookup returns CDR1 SGDLS and CDR2 YYNGEE. CDR3 sequence (DNA): TGTGCCAGCAGCGTTACAGGGGCGGCAGATACGCAGTATTTT. This encodes CASSVTGAADTQYF.

The J gene is TRBJ2-1, the V gene TRBV4-1; the D gene is possibly TRBD2 (5 bases). V was cut by 2 bases and J by 0 bases, with 11 bases left in between. CDR3 size: 16 residues. The germline V gene encodes CDR1 MGHRA and CDR2 YSYEKL. In nucleotides, the CDR3 is TGCGCCAGCAGCCAATCGGAGGTGAGCTCCTACAATGAGCAGTTCTTC. Translating it yields CASSQSEVSSYNEQFF.

On this clonotype itself: This may be a read error: a much more frequent sequence differs by one nucleotide. The CDR3 DNA reads TGCGGTGCTAGTGGGCTAGCGGGTCGAGATACGCAGTATTTT. This gives the protein CGASGLAGRDTQYF. The gene calls are TRBV20-1 and TRBJ2-3; 8 bases match TRBD2. This CDR3 spans 14 amino acids. Germline lookup yields CDR1 DFQATT and CDR2 SNEGSKA (reference sequence).

This clonotype has more than one count but fewer than ten. The chain combines TRBV4-3 with TRBJ2-7; D may be TRBD2 (7 bases). Germline-derived CDR1 and CDR2 are LGHNA and YSLEER. Trimming shortened V by 4 bases and J by 3 bases, and 19 bases separated the two germline ends. The length of the CDR3 is 16 residues. The CDR3 region is CASSPALAGDIYEQYF. The CDR3 DNA sequence: TGCGCCAGCAGCCCGGCTCTGGCGGGGGACATCTACGAGCAGTACTTC.

This clonotype has ten or more counts. The chain employs TRBV20-1 and TRBJ2-1, with TRBD2 as a possible D gene (6 bases). V lost 0 bases to trimming and J lost 6 bases, with 18 bases between them. The germline gives CDR1 DFQATT, CDR2 SNEGSKA (reference sequence). This CDR3 is built from 16 residues. The CDR3 reads CSARDTGLIFTNEQFF. CDR3 DNA sequence: TGCAGTGCTAGAGATACGGGACTGATATTCACCAATGAGCAGTTCTTC.

This clonotype was counted between two and nine times. The gene calls are TRBV2 and TRBJ1-1; no clear D gene. Between the trimmed V and J ends, which lost 5 bases and 1 base, there was a span of 8 bases. Germline V CDR1 and CDR2: SNHLY, FYNNEI. This CDR3 is 13 amino acids long. As DNA, the CDR3 is TGTGCCAGCAGTAGGGAGGGGAACACTGAAGCTTTCTTT. Translation: CASSREGNTEAFF.

The rearrangement uses TRBV20-1 and TRBJ2-5; 11 nucleotides align to TRBD1. The J call is doubtful: the DNA matches TRBJ2-7 better. The germline V gene encodes CDR1 DFQATT and CDR2 SNEGSKA (reference sequence). This CDR3 has 14 residues. The CDR3 region has the DNA TGCAGTGCTCCGGGACAGGGGGTTACCTACGAGCAGTACTTC. Its translation: CSAPGQGVTYEQYF.